This T cell receptor (beta chain) was documented in a study of blood T cell repertoires in COVID-19. Study at large: The samples span acute and convalescent COVID-19 from the United States, Italy and Spain. PBMCs, B-cell-depleted T cells, or T cells were the source of the cDNA or gDNA that made up the material.

During active infection, Seattle patients enrolled and were then monitored through disease. This clone appeared a single time. Authors' analysis steps: Estimated nucleated cell counts came from reference gene primer amplification. Repertoires were generated with immunoSEQ multiplex PCR, while TCRdb's copy carries only in-frame clones and drops some. The V and J calls and clone size come from that table; D and trimming were worked out from the DNA. The table records some 210,000 clones, about 93% of them present only once. The ends lost 9 bases at V and 5 bases at J; junction bases unmatched: 12. CDR1 is ENHRY, CDR2 SYGVKD, per germline. The CDR3 consists of 15 residues.

The receptor was isolated from a man aged 60 to 75 with COVID-19, enrolled during active disease. Material: peripheral blood. The chain uses TRBV10-3 and TRBJ2-3, with TRBD2 matching 9 bases. The CDR3 bases are TGTGCCATGGGCGGGAGGGCCGGTTTTGTAGATACGCAGTATTTT. Amino acids: CAMGGRAGFVDTQYF.